This TCR beta chain was sequenced for a study of CXCR3-negative and CXCR3-positive naive CD8 T cells. It was by 5' RACE with UMI labels that the TRB cDNA libraries were prepared. TCRdb reanalyzed the 5' RACE reads and collapses them to one entry per CDR3 protein, without DNA. Its clone listing holds 45,000 to 60,000 distinct CDR3 sequences. The CDR3 runs 16 residues. In germline, CDR1 is MNHEY, CDR2 SMNVEV (reference sequence). The TCR comes from a human donor in good health. Some clones in this sample may be carry-over from other donors' samples. Sequencing input: naive CXCR3- CD8+ T cells from blood. The sample's subset: CD45RO-CCR7+CD27+CD95- naive CD8+ T cells lacking CXCR3 (TNR3-). The chain carries TRBV27 and TRBJ2-5; no DNA is available, so the TRBD2 call from TCRdb remains unchecked. The CDR3 loop is CASRPGTYPAQETQYF.